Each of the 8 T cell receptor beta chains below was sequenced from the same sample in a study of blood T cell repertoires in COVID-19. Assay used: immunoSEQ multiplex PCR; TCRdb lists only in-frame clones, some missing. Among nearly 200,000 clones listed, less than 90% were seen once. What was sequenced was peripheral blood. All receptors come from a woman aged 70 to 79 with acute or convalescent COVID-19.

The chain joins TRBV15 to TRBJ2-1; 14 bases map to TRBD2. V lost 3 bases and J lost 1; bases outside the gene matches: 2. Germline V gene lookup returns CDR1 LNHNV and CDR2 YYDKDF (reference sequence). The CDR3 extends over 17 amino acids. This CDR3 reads CATSRGTSGGSYNEQFF. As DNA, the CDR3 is TGTGCCACCAGCAGGGGGACTAGCGGGGGATCCTACAATGAGCAGTTCTTC.

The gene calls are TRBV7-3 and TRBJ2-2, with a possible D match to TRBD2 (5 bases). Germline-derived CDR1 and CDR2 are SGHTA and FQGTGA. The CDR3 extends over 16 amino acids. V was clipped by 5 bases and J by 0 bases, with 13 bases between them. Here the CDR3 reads CASSPHRAANTGELFF. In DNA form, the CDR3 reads TGTGCCAGCAGCCCCCACAGAGCGGCGAACACCGGGGAGCTGTTTTTT.

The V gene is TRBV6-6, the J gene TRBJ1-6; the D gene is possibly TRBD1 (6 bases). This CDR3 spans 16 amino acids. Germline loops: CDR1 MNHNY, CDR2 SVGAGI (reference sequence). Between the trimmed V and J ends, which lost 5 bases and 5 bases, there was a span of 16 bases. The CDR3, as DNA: TGTGCCAGCAGTATACCACCAACAGGGAATAATTCACCCCTCCACTTT. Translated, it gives CASSIPPTGNNSPLHF.

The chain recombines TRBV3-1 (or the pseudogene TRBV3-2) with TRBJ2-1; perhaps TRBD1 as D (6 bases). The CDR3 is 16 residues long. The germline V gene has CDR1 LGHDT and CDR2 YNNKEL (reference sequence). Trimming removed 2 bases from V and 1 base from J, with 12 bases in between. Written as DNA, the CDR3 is TGTGCCAGCAGCCAAAGGGGGAGTTTGTCCTACAATGAGCAGTTCTTC. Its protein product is CASSQRGSLSYNEQFF.

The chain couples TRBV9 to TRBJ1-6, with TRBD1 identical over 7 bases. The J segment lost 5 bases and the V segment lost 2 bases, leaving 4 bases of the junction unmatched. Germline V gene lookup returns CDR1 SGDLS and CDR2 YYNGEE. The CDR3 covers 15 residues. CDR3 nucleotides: TGTGCCAGCAGCGTTACAGGGGTGAATAATTCACCCCTCCACTTT. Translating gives CASSVTGVNNSPLHF.

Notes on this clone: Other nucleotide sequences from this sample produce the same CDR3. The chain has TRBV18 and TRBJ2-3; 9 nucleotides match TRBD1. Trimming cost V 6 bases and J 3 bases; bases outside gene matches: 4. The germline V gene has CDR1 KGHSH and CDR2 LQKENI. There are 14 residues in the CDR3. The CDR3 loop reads CASSPGQGTDTQYF. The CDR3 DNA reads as TGTGCCAGCTCCCCGGGACAGGGAACAGATACGCAGTATTTT.

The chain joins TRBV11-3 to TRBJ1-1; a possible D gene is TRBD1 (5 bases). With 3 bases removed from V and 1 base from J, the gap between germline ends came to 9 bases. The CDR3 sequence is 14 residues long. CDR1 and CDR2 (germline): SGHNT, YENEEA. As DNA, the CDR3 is TGTGCCAGCAGCTTGGGGGGTTCGAACACTGAAGCTTTCTTT. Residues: CASSLGGSNTEAFF.

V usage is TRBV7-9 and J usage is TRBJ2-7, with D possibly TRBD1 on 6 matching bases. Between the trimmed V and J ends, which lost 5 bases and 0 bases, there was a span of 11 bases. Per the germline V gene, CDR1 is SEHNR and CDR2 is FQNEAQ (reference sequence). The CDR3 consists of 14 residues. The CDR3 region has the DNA TGTGCCAGCAGCATTACAGGGAGCTCCTACGAGCAGTACTTC. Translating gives CASSITGSSYEQYF.